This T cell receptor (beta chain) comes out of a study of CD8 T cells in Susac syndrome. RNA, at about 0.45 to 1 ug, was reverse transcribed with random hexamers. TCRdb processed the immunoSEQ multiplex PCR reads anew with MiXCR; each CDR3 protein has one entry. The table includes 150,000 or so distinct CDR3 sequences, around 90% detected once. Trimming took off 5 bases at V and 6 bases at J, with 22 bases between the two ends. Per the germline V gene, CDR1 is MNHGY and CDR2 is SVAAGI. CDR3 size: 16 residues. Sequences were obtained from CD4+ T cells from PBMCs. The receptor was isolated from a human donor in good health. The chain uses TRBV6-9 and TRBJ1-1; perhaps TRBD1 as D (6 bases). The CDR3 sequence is CASSLIPAQGVAEAFF. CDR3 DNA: TGTGCCAGCAGTCTTATTCCGGCACAGGGTGTCGCTGAAGCTTTCTTT.